A single sample gave rise to the 7 T cell receptor beta chains below, sequenced in a study of blood T cell repertoires in COVID-19. Sequenced by immunoSEQ multiplex PCR; TCRdb stores in-frame clones only, minus some. The sample lists under 250,000 clones, about 83% occurring once. The sequencing input was peripheral blood. Receptors originate from a young man who had recovered from COVID-19.

The rearrangement joins TRBV7-9 to TRBJ1-3; 8 bases map to TRBD1. This CDR3 region has 15 residues. The junction had 3 bases not matched to a gene; V was cut back by 2 bases and J by 3 bases. CDR1 and CDR2 from the germline V gene are SEHNR and FQNEAQ (reference sequence). The CDR3 protein is CASSLQGAYGNTIYF. CDR3 DNA sequence: TGTGCCAGCAGCTTACAGGGGGCTTATGGAAACACCATATATTTT.

The V call is TRBV7-9, the J call TRBJ2-3; the D gene is possibly TRBD2 (5 bases). Trimming stripped 1 base from V and 6 bases from J, with 14 bases between. Germline CDR1 and CDR2: SEHNR and FQNEAQ (reference sequence). The length of the CDR3 is 15 residues. The CDR3 loop reads CASSLVDGMWDTQYF. For the CDR3, the DNA is TGTGCCAGCAGCTTAGTCGACGGGATGTGGGATACGCAGTATTTT.

The chain recombines TRBV12-3 or TRBV12-4 with TRBJ2-7; 11 bases are a match to TRBD1. The CDR3 covers 13 residues. The junction had 6 bases not matched to a gene; V was cut back by 7 bases and J by 7 bases. The DNA of the CDR3 is TGTGCCAGCACCCAAGGACAGGGGGCGGAGCAGTACTTC. It encodes CASTQGQGAEQYF.

The V call is TRBV7-8, the J call TRBJ2-3, with D perhaps matching TRBD2 (5 bases). CDR1 and CDR2 from the germline V gene are SGHVS and FQNEAQ. The CDR3 runs 16 residues. V was clipped by 0 bases and J by 3 bases, with 13 bases between them. For the CDR3, the DNA is TGTGCCAGCAGCTTAGCCGGCGTAGCGACGACAGATACGCAGTATTTT. Translation gives CASSLAGVATTDTQYF.

This clone appeared a single time. J is TRBJ1-5 and V is TRBV4-2, with D unclear. Per germline, CDR1 LGHNA and CDR2 YNFKEQ. With 0 bases removed from V and 3 bases from J, the gap between germline ends came to 3 bases. The CDR3 spans 13 residues. For the CDR3, the DNA is TGTGCCAGCAGCCAAGATTACAATCAGCCCCAGCATTTT. It is translated as CASSQDYNQPQHF.

The gene calls are TRBV4-1 and TRBJ1-5, with 8 bases lining up with TRBD1. Per the germline V gene, CDR1 is MGHRA and CDR2 is YSYEKL. This CDR3 is 16 amino acids long. The trim removed 3 bases at V and 5 bases at J, leaving 9 bases unmatched. In nucleotides, the CDR3 is TGCGCCAGCAGCCACCCTCTCCAGACAGGGGATCAGCCCCAGCATTTT. As protein: CASSHPLQTGDQPQHF.

The chain joins TRBV5-6 to TRBJ1-2; D is ambiguous. V was clipped by 4 bases and J by 8 bases, with 12 bases between them. The CDR3 spans 12 residues. Per the germline V gene, CDR1 is SGHDT and CDR2 is YYEEEE. In DNA, the CDR3 is TGTGCCAGCAGCAGCCGAGTAGTCGGCTACACCTTC. This gives the protein CASSSRVVGYTF.